This T cell receptor (beta chain) came from a study of T cells in Graves' hyperthyroidism and ophthalmopathy. The junction had 17 bases not matched to a gene; V was cut back by 10 bases and J by 4 bases. The germline CDR1 and CDR2 sequences are ENHRY and SYGVKD. The CDR3 contains 16 residues. About this clonotype: Its matching antigen is unknown.

Study-wide results and caveats: Model-based prediction identified ophthalmopathy a median around seven months prior to its onset. Peripheral blood also featured most of the thyroid clonotypes expanded above 0.001.

Using RNA transcripts as the source, TCR beta CDR3 regions were amplified. The HTBI primer set served for first-round RT-PCR of the TCR CDR3. One entry per CDR3 protein, called by TCRdb with MiXCR from the multiplex PCR reads. This sample carries hundreds of thousands of distinct CDR3 sequences, roughly 40% of them seen once, and the ten largest clones take around 10%. The study defined stable Graves' hyperthyroidism as no ophthalmopathy progression within 18 months. Diagnoses were established using clinical symptoms, serum thyroxine and TRAb, thyroid ultrasound and orbital computed tomography. Sequenced input: blood. The sequence derives from a man between 18 and 35 years old with Graves' hyperthyroidism. The rearrangement links TRBV10-3 to TRBJ2-5; 8 bases are a match to TRBD2. CDR3 amino acids: CASSQFHGGGRETQYF. The CDR3 coding sequence is TGTGCCAGCAGCCAATTTCACGGGGGGGGACGAGAGACCCAGTACTTC.